This T cell receptor (beta chain) was sequenced during a study of T cells in Graves' hyperthyroidism and ophthalmopathy. Absent ophthalmopathy progression within 18 months defined stable Graves' hyperthyroidism. This clonotype has more than one count but fewer than ten. The CDR3 sequence is 15 residues long. V gave up 5 bases and J gave up 6 bases, with 17 bases separating them. The germline gives CDR1 SGHVS, CDR2 FQNEAQ. Amplified TCR beta CDR3 regions derived from RNA transcripts. TCR CDR3 regions were first amplified by RT-PCR with HTBI primers. TCRdb reprocessed the multiplex PCR reads with MiXCR, giving one entry per CDR3 protein. The sample includes about 350,000 distinct CDR3 sequences, 11% to 15% seen only once; the top ten take around 24%.

Material: blood. The gene calls are TRBV7-8 and TRBJ2-1; D not resolved. The source of this sequence is a young woman with Graves' hyperthyroidism. In nucleotides, the CDR3 is TGTGCCAGCAGCCCCTGGGAAGAAGGGTCCAATGAGCAGTTCTTC. Protein sequence: CASSPWEEGSNEQFF.